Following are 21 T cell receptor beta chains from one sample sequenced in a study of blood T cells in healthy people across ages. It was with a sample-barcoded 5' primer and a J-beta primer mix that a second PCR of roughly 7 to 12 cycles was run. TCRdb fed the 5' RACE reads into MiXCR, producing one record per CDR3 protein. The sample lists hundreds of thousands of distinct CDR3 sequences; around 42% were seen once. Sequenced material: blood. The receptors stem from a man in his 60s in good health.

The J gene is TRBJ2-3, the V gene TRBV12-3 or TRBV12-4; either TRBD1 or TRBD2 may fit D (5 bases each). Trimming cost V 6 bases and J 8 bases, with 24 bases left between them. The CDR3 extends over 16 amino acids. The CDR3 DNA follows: TGTGCCAGCAGGCCAAAGGCTGCGAGGGGCGATGCTACGCAGTATTTT. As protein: CASRPKAARGDATQYF.

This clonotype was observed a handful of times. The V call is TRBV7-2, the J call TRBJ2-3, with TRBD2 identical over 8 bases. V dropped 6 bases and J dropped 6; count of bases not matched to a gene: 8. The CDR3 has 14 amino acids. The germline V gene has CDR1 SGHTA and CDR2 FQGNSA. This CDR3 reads CASRPGGARDTQYF. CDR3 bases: TGTGCCAGCAGGCCCGGGGGGGCCCGGGATACGCAGTATTTT.

The CDR3 sequence: CASTQNRPNTGELFF. As DNA, the CDR3 is TGCGCCAGTACCCAGAACAGGCCCAACACCGGGGAGCTGTTTTTT. V gene TRBV5-1 combines with J gene TRBJ2-2, with D tentatively TRBD1 (5 bases). The V and J ends lost 8 bases and 2 bases respectively, with 16 bases between them. Per the germline V gene, CDR1 is SGHRS and CDR2 is YFSETQ. This CDR3 has 15 residues.

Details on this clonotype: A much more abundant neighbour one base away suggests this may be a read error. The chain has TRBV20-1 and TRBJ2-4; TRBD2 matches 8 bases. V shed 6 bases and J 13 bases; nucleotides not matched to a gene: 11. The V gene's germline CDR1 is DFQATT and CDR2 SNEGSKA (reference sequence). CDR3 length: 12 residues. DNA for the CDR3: TGCAGTGCGTCCGGGGGGGTCAATGAGCAGTACTTC. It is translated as CSASGGVNEQYF.

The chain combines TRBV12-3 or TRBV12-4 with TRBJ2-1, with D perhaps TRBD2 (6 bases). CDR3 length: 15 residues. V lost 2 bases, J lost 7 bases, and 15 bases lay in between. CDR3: CASSLYASGDNEQFF. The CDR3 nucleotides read TGTGCCAGCAGTTTATACGCGTCGGGAGATAATGAGCAGTTCTTC.

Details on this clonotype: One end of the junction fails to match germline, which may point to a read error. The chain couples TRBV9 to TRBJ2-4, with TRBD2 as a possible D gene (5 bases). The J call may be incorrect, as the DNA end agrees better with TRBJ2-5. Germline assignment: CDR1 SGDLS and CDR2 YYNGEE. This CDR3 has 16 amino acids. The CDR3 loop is CASNVTQSYGVETQYF. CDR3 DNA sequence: TGTGCCAGCAACGTAACCCAAAGTTACGGGGTAGAGACCCAGTACTTC.

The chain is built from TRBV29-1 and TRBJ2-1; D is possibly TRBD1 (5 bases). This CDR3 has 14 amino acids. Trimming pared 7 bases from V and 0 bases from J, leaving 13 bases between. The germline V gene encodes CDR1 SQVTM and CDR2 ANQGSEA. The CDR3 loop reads CSAAQDLSYNEQFF. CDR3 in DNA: TGCAGCGCGGCACAGGATCTCTCCTACAATGAGCAGTTCTTC.

The CDR3 sequence: CASGWYGRGSYEQYF. The CDR3 bases are TGTGCCAGCGGCTGGTATGGCAGGGGGAGCTACGAGCAGTACTTC. The rearrangement uses TRBV2 and TRBJ2-7; the match to TRBD1 covers 7 bases. The germline V gene encodes CDR1 SNHLY and CDR2 FYNNEI. V lost 8 bases to trimming and J lost 3 bases; unmatched junction nucleotides: 13. The CDR3 loop spans 15 amino acids.

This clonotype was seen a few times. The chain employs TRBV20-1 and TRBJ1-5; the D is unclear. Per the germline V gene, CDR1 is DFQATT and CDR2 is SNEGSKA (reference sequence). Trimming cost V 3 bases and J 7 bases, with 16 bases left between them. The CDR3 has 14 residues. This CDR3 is CSARQPGVNQPQHF. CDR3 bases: TGCAGTGCTAGGCAACCTGGGGTTAACCAGCCCCAGCATTTT.

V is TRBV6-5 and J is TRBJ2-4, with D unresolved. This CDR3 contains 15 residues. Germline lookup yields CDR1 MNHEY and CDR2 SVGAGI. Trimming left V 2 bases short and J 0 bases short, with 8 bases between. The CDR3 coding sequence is TGTGCCAGCAGTTACCCTAGACAAGCCAAAAACATTCAGTACTTC. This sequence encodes CASSYPRQAKNIQYF.

The CDR3: CASSLVARGRFHGYTF. CDR3 nucleotide sequence: TGTGCCAGCAGCTTAGTGGCCAGGGGGCGGTTCCATGGCTACACCTTC. The rearrangement links TRBV7-2 to TRBJ1-2, with 8 bases fitting TRBD1. The CDR3 totals 16 residues. V trimming: 1 base; J trimming: 6 bases; junction bases outside the gene matches: 10. Germline CDR1 and CDR2: SGHTA and FQGNSA.

DNA of the CDR3: TGTGCCAGCAGGACCCCGGGGCCGGAGGGCTATGGCTACACCTTC. It specifies CASRTPGPEGYGYTF. The rearrangement links TRBV13 to TRBJ1-2; D may be TRBD1 (5 bases). CDR1 is PRHDT, CDR2 FYEKMQ, per germline (reference sequence). V was cut by 6 bases and J by 4 bases, with 18 bases left in between. CDR3 length: 15 amino acids.

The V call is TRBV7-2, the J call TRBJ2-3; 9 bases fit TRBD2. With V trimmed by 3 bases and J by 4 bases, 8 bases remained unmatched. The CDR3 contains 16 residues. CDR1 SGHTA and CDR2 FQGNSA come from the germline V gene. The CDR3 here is CASSFTRAGGADTQYF. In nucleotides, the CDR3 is TGTGCCAGCAGCTTTACTAGGGCGGGGGGGGCAGATACGCAGTATTTT.

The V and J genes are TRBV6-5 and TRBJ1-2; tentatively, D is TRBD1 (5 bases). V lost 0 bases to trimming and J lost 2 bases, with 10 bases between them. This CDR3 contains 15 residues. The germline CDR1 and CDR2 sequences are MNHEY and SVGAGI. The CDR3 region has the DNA TGTGCCAGCAGTTACTCTTATCGGGACAACTATGGCTACACCTTC. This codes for CASSYSYRDNYGYTF.

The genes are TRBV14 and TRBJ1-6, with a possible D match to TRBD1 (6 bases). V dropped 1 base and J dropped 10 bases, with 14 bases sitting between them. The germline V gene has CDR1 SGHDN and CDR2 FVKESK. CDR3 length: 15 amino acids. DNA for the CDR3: TGTGCCAGCAGCCAAGGACAGGCGGACCTGTCACCCCTCCACTTT. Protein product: CASSQGQADLSPLHF.

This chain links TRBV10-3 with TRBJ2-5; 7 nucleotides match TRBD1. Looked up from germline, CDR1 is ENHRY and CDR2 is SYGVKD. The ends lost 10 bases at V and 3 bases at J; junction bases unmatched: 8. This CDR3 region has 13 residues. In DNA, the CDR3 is TGTGCCACACAGGGGTCTAACAAAGAGACCCAGTACTTC. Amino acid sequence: CATQGSNKETQYF.

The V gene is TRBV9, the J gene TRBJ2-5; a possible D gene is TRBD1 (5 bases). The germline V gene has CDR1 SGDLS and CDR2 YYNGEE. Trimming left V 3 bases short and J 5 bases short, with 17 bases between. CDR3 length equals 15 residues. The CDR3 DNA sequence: TGTGCCAGCAGCGGAAATACAGGTGGCTCGGAGACCCAGTACTTC. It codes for CASSGNTGGSETQYF.

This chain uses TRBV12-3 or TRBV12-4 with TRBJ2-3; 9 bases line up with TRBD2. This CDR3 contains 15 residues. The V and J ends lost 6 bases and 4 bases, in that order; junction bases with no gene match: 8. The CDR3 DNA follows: TGTGCCAGCAGCCCAAGCGGGGGGATCGCAGATACGCAGTATTTT. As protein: CASSPSGGIADTQYF.

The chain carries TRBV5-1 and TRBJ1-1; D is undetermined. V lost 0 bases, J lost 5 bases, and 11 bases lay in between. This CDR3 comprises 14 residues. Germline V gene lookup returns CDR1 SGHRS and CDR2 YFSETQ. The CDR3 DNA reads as TGCGCCAGCAGCTTGGACTGGTCGCGGACTGAAGCTTTCTTT. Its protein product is CASSLDWSRTEAFF.

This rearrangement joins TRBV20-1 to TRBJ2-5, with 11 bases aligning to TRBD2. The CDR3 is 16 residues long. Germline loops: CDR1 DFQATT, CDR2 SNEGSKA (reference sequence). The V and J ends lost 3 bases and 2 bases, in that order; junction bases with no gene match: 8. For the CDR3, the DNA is TGCAGTGCTAGTCACCTAGCGGGGGGCCTACAAGAGACCCAGTACTTC. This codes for CSASHLAGGLQETQYF.

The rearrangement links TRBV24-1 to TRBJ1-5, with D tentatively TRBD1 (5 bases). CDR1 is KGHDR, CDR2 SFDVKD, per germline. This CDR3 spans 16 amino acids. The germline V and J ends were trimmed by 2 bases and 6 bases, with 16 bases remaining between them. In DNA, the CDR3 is TGTGCCACCAGTGATTCAGGGCGAGCGGGGGGTCAGCCCCAGCATTTT. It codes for CATSDSGRAGGQPQHF.